The T cell receptor beta chain under discussion was sequenced for a study of T-cell reconstitution after alpha-beta-depleted transplantation in children. A TCRbeta library incorporating unique molecular identifiers was prepared. Each CDR3 protein gets one entry after TCRdb re-called the PCR reads with MiXCR. The data contain roughly 220,000 distinct CDR3 sequences, about 12% of them singletons. Germline assignment: CDR1 MDHEN and CDR2 SYDVKM. This CDR3 has 12 residues. Trimming shortened V by 2 bases and J by 3 bases, and 4 bases separated the two germline ends. The sample holds many counts of this clonotype.

This clonotype was sampled from a human donor who donated a stem cell graft to a child with acute lymphoblastic leukemia. The sample here was PBMCs from the stem cell graft donor, taken from the stem cell graft. The V call is TRBV28, the J call TRBJ2-5; D gene uncertain. CDR3 DNA: TGTGCCAGCAGTTTAGACGAAGAGACCCAGTACTTC. Encoded protein: CASSLDEETQYF.